This is a list of T cell receptor beta chains from one sample in a study of CD8 T cells in ankylosing spondylitis. TCRdb redid the calling of the 5' RACE reads with MiXCR, one entry per CDR3 protein. Among under 300,000 distinct CDR3 sequences listed, 8.6% were seen once. The sequenced sample was blood, either unsorted or a sorted T cell fraction (not recorded which). The origin of the receptors is a male donor with ankylosing spondylitis or in good health (not recorded which). The CDR3 runs from the conserved cysteine through the conserved F or W. Each record gives: J gene, clone size, V gene, D gene, CDR3 protein, CDR3 DNA. A D gene is named only where the DNA matches it firmly. Only some rows state a clone size, as once, few, many or a class for expanded clones.

j_call: TRBJ2-5
clone_size: many
v_call: TRBV6-5
d_call: -
cdr3_aa: CASSNSVETQYF
cdr3_nt: TGTGCCAGCAGCAATAGCGTGGAGACCCAGTACTTC

j_call: TRBJ1-1
clone_size: many
v_call: TRBV12-3/TRBV12-4
d_call: -
cdr3_aa: CASRTGPTNLNTEAFF
cdr3_nt: TGTGCCAGCAGGACGGGCCCTACGAACCTGAACACTGAAGCTTTCTTT

j_call: TRBJ2-1
clone_size: few
v_call: TRBV5-6
d_call: TRBD2
cdr3_aa: CASSSLGTRSNEQFF
cdr3_nt: TGTGCCAGCAGCTCTTTGGGGACTAGGTCCAATGAGCAGTTCTTC

j_call: TRBJ1-5
clone_size: many
v_call: TRBV5-5
d_call: -
cdr3_aa: CASSLDLGFRNQPQHF
cdr3_nt: TGTGCCAGCAGCTTGGATCTAGGGTTCCGCAATCAGCCCCAGCATTTT

j_call: TRBJ1-1
clone_size: many
v_call: TRBV20-1
d_call: -
cdr3_aa: CSAPRGGARGEAFF
cdr3_nt: TGCAGTGCACCCCGGGGGGGGGCGCGGGGTGAAGCTTTCTTT

j_call: TRBJ2-7
clone_size: few
v_call: TRBV9
d_call: -
cdr3_aa: CASSVTHLGHEQYF
cdr3_nt: TGTGCCAGCAGCGTAACCCATCTCGGGCACGAGCAGTACTTC

j_call: TRBJ2-1
clone_size: many
v_call: TRBV28
d_call: -
cdr3_aa: CASNARGEQFF
cdr3_nt: TGTGCCAGCAATGCACGAGGGGAGCAGTTCTTC

j_call: TRBJ2-7
clone_size: many
v_call: TRBV29-1
d_call: -
cdr3_aa: CSVGARGGYEQYF
cdr3_nt: TGCAGCGTTGGGGCTAGAGGGGGCTACGAGCAGTACTTC

j_call: TRBJ2-7
clone_size: many
v_call: TRBV14
d_call: -
cdr3_aa: CASSQGTGFSEQYF
cdr3_nt: TGTGCCAGCAGCCAAGGGACGGGATTTAGCGAGCAGTACTTC

j_call: TRBJ1-1
clone_size: -
v_call: TRBV29-1
d_call: -
cdr3_aa: CSVYREQQAEAFF
cdr3_nt: TGCAGCGTTTACCGGGAGCAGCAGGCTGAAGCTTTCTTT

j_call: TRBJ2-2
clone_size: many
v_call: TRBV28
d_call: -
cdr3_aa: CASSLGGQGTGELFF
cdr3_nt: TGTGCCAGCAGTCTAGGTGGTCAGGGAACCGGGGAGCTGTTTTTT

j_call: TRBJ2-7
clone_size: few
v_call: TRBV3-1
d_call: -
cdr3_aa: CASTKAGRGVVGEQYF
cdr3_nt: TGTGCCAGCACTAAAGCCGGGCGGGGAGTTGTTGGCGAGCAGTACTTC

j_call: TRBJ2-1
clone_size: -
v_call: TRBV20-1
d_call: TRBD2
cdr3_aa: CSAIAGVYNEQFF
cdr3_nt: TGCAGTGCTATAGCGGGGGTCTACAATGAGCAGTTCTTC

j_call: TRBJ2-3
clone_size: many
v_call: TRBV3-1
d_call: TRBD1
cdr3_aa: CASSLQGWTQYF
cdr3_nt: TGTGCCAGCAGCCTACAGGGGTGGACGCAGTATTTT

j_call: TRBJ2-1
clone_size: -
v_call: TRBV12-3/TRBV12-4
d_call: TRBD2
cdr3_aa: CASSPPGGTFNEQFF
cdr3_nt: TGTGCCAGCAGTCCCCCCGGGGGGACTTTCAATGAGCAGTTCTTC

j_call: TRBJ1-5
clone_size: few
v_call: TRBV11-3
d_call: -
cdr3_aa: CASSSRGGQPQHF
cdr3_nt: TGTGCCAGCAGCTCGAGGGGTGGTCAGCCCCAGCATTTT

j_call: TRBJ2-1
clone_size: few
v_call: TRBV7-9
d_call: TRBD1
cdr3_aa: CASSGRQGASNEQFF
cdr3_nt: TGTGCCAGCAGCGGACGACAGGGGGCCTCCAATGAGCAGTTCTTC

j_call: TRBJ1-1
clone_size: -
v_call: TRBV6-5
d_call: -
cdr3_aa: CASSYSFLNTEAFF
cdr3_nt: TGTGCCAGCAGTTACAGCTTTCTGAACACTGAAGCTTTCTTT

j_call: TRBJ2-1
clone_size: -
v_call: TRBV5-6
d_call: TRBD2
cdr3_aa: CASTPGGPLNNEQFF
cdr3_nt: TGTGCCAGCACCCCGGGGGGGCCGCTAAACAATGAGCAGTTCTTC